This T cell receptor beta chain was captured by sequencing in a study of Graves' ophthalmopathy and Graves' hyperthyroidism. The germline CDR1 and CDR2 sequences are WSHSY and SAAADI. The CDR3 totals 16 residues. Ages of hyperthyroidism patients ran from 18 to 65, and their diagnoses were new, under 2 months' duration. The TCR beta CDR3 regions underwent amplification from RNA transcripts. Following a first-round RT-PCR that used HTBI primers, a second-round multiplex PCR was carried out. TCRdb redid the calling of the multiplex PCR reads with MiXCR, one entry per CDR3 protein. The sample has around 1,000,000 distinct CDR3 sequences, about 38% seen once; the top ten hold 11%. Study-wide points: Ophthalmopathy could be told apart from stable hyperthyroidism by a 13-signature model (about 90% sensitivity, approximately 81% specificity). A majority of expanded thyroid clonotypes exceeding 0.001 frequency were likewise present in blood. This model predicted ophthalmopathy progression (sensitivity 70.59%, specificity about 72%).

Of note for this clonotype: Its target is not known. Sequence at one end of the junction differs from germline and may be a read error.

The genes are TRBV10-2 and TRBJ2-2; 8 bases align to TRBD1. The receptor was derived from an adult man with Graves' hyperthyroidism. Sample: peripheral blood or thyroid tissue (not recorded which). CDR3 coding DNA: TGTGCCAGCAGCACTATGGACAGGGACTCCACCGGGGAGCTGTTTTTT. It yields the protein CASSTMDRDSTGELFF.